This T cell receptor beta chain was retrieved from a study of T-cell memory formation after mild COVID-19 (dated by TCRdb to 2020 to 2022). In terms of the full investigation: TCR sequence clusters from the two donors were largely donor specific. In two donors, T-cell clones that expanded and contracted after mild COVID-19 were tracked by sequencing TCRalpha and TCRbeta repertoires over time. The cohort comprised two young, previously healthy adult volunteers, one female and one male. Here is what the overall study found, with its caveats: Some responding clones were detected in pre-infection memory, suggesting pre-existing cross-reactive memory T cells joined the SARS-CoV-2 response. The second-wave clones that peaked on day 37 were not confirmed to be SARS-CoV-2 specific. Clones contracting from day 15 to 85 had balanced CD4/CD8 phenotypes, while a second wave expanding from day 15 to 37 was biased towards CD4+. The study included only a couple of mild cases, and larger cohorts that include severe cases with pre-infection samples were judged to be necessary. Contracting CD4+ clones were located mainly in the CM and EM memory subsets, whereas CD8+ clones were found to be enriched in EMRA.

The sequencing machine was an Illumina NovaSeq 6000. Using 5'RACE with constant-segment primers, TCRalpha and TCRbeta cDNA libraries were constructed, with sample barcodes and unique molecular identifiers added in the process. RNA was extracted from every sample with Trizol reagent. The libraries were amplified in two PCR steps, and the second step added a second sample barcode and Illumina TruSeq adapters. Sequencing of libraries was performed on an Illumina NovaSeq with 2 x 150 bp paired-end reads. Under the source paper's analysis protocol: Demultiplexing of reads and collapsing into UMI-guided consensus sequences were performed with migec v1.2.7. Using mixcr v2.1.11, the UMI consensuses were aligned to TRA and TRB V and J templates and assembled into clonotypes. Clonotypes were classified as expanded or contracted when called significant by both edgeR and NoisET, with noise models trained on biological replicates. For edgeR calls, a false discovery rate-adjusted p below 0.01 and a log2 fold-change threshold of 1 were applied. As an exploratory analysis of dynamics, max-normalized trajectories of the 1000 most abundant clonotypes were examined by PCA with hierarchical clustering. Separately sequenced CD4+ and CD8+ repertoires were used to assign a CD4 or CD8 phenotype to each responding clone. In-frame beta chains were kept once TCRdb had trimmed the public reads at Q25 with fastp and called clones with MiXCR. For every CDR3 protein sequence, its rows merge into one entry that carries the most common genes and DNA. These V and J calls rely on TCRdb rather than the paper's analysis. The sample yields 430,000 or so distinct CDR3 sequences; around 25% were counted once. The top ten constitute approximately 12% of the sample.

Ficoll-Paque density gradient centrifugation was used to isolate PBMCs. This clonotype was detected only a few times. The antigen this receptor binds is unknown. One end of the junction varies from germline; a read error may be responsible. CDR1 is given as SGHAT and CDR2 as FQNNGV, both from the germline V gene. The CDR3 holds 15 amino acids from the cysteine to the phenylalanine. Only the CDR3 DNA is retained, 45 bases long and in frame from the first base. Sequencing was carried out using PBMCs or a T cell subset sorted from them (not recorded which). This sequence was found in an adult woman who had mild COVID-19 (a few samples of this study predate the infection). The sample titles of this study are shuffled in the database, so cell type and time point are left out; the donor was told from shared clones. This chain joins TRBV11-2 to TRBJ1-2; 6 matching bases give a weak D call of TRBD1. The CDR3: CASSLSQGRDYAYTF. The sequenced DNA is TGTGCCAGCAGCTTATCACAGGGTCGAGATTATGCCTACACCTTC.